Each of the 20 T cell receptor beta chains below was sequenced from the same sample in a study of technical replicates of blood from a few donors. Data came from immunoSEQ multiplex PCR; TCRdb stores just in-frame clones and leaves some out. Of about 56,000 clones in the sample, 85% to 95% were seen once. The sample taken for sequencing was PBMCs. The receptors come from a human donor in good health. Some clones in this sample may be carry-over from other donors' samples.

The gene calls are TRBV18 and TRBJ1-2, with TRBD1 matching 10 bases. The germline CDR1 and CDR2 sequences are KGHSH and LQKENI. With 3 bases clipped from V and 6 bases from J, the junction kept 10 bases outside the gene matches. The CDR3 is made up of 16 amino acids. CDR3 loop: CASSPGTGASIDGYTF. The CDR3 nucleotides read TGTGCCAGCTCACCCGGGACAGGGGCGAGTATCGATGGCTACACCTTC.

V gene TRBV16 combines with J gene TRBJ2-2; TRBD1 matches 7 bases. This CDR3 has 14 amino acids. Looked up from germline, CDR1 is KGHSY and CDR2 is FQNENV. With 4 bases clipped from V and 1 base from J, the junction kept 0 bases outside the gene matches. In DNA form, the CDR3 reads TGTGCCAGCAGCCGGGACAGGAACACCGGGGAGCTGTTTTTT. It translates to CASSRDRNTGELFF.

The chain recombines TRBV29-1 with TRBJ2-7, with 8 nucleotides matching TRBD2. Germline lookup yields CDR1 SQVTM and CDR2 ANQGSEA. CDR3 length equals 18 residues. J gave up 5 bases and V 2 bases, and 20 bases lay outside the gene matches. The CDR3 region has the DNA TGCAGCGTTGAACTACCGGAGGCGGGAGGTAACCTTGTGAACGAGCAGTACTTC. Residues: CSVELPEAGGNLVNEQYF.

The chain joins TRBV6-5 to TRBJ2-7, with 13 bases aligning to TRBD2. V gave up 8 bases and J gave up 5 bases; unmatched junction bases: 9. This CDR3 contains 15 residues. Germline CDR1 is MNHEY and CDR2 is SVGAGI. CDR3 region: CASGRTSGGTHEQYF. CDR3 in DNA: TGTGCCAGCGGTAGGACTAGCGGGGGAACTCACGAGCAGTACTTC.

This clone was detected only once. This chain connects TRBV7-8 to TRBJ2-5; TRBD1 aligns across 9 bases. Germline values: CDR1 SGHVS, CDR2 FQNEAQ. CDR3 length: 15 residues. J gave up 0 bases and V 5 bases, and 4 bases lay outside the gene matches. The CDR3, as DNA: TGTGCCAGCAGCGCCGGGACAGGGTACCAAGAGACCCAGTACTTC. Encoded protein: CASSAGTGYQETQYF.

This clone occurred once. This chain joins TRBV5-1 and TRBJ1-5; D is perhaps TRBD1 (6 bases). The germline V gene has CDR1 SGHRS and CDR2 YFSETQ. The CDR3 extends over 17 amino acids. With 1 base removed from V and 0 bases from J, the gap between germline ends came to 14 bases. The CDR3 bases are TGCGCCAGCAGCTTGTATCCCGGGGGGCTTAGCAATCAGCCCCAGCATTTT. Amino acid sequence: CASSLYPGGLSNQPQHF. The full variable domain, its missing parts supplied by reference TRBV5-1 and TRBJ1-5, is KAGVTQTPRYLIKTRGQQVTLSCSPISGHRSVSWYQQTPGQGLQFLFEYFSETQRNKGNFPGRFSGRQFSNSRSEMNVSTLELGDSALYLCASSLYPGGLSNQPQHFGDGTRLSIL.

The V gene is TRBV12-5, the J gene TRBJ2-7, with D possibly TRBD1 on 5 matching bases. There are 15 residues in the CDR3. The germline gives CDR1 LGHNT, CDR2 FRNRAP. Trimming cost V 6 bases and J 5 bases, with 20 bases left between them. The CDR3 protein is CASGPTGQIRNEQYF. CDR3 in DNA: TGTGCTAGTGGCCCCACTGGACAAATAAGGAACGAGCAGTACTTC.

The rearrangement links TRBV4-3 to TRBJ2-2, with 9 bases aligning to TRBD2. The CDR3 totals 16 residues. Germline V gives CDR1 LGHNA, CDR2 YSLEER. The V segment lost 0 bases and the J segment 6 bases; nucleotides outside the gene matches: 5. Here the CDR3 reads CASSQDVSGGAGELFF. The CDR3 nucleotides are TGCGCCAGCAGCCAAGATGTTAGCGGGGGAGCCGGGGAGCTGTTTTTT.

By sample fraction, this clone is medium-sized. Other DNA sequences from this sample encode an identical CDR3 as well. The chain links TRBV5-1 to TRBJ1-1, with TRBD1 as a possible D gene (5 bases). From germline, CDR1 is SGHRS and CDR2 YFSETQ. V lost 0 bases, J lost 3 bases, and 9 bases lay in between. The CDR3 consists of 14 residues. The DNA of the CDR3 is TGCGCCAGCAGCTTGGCGGGGGGGTACACTGAAGCTTTCTTT. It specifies CASSLAGGYTEAFF.

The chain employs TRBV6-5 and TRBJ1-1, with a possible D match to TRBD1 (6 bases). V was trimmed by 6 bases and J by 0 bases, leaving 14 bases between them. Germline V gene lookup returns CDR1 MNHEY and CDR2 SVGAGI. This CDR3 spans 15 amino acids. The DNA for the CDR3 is TGTGCCAGCAGAGGCGGGGGCAGTATGAACACTGAAGCTTTCTTT. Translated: CASRGGGSMNTEAFF.

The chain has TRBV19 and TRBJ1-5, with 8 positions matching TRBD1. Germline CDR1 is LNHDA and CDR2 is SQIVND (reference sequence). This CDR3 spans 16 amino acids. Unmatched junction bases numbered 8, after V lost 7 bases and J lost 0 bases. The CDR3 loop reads CASTPDRASSNQPQHF. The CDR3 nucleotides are TGTGCCAGTACCCCGGACAGGGCTTCTAGCAATCAGCCCCAGCATTTT.

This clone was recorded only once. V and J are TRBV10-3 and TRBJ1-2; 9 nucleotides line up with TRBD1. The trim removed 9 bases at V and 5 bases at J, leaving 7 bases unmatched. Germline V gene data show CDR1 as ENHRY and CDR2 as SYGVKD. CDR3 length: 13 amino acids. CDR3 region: CAIGTGSVYGYTF. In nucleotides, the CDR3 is TGTGCCATTGGGACAGGGTCTGTTTATGGCTACACCTTC.

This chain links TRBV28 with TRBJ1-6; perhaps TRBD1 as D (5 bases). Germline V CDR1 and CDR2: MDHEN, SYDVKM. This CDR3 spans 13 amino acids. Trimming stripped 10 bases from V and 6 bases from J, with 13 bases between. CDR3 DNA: TGTGCCACCTTGGGGCAGGGTAATTCACCCCTCCACTTT. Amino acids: CATLGQGNSPLHF.

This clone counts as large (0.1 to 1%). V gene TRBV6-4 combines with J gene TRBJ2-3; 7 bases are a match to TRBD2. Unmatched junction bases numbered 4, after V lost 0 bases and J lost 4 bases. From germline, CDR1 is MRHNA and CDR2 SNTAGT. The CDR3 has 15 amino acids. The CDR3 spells CASSDSSGGADTQYF. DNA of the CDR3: TGTGCCAGCAGTGACTCGAGTGGGGGGGCAGATACGCAGTATTTT.

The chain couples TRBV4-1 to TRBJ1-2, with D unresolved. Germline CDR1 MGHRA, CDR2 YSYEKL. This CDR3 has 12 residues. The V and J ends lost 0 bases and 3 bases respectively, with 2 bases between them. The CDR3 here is CASSQDYYGYTF. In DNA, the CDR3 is TGCGCCAGCAGCCAAGACTACTATGGCTACACCTTC.

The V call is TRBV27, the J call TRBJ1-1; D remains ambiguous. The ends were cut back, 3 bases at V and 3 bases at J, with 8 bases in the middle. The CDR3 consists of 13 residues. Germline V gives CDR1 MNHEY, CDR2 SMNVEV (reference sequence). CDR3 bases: TGTGCCAGCAGTTTCAACAGCTACACTGAAGCTTTCTTT. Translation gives CASSFNSYTEAFF.

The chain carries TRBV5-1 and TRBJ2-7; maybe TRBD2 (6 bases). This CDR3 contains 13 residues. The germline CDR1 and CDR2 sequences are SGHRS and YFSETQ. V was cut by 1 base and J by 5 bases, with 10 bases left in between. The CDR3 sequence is CASSLRRGDEQYF. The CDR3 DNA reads TGCGCCAGCAGCTTGAGGAGGGGCGACGAGCAGTACTTC.

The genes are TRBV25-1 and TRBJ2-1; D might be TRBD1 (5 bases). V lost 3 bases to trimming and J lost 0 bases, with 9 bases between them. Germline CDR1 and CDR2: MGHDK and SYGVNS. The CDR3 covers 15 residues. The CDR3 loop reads CASSEYRSSYNEQFF. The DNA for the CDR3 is TGTGCCAGCAGTGAGTACAGGAGCTCCTACAATGAGCAGTTCTTC.

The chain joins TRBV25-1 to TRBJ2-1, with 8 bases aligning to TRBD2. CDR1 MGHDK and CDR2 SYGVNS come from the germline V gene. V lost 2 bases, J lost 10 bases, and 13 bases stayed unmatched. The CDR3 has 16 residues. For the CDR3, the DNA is TGTGCCAGCAGTGAACTCGGGGTAGCGGGAACGGAGGAGCAGTTCTTC. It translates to CASSELGVAGTEEQFF.

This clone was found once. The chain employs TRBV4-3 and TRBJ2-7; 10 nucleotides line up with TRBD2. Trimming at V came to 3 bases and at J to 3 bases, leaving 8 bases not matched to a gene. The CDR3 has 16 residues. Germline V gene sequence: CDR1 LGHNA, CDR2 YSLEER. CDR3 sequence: CASSQVVAGGNYEQYF. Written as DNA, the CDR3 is TGCGCCAGCAGCCAGGTGGTAGCGGGAGGCAACTACGAGCAGTACTTC.